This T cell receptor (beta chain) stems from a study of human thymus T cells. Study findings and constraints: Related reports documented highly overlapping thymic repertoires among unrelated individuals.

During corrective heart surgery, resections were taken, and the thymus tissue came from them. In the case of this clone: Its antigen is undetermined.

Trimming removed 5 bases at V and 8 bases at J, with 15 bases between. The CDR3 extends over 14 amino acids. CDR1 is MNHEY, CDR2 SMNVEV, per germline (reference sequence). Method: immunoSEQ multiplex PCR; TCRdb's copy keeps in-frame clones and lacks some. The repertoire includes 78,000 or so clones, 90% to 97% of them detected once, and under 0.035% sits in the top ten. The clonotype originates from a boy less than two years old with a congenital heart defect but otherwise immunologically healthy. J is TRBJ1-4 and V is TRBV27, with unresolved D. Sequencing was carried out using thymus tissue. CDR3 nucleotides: TGTGCCAGCAGTCCTGGGAGGGTAGGGGAAAAACTGTTTTTT. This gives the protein CASSPGRVGEKLFF.